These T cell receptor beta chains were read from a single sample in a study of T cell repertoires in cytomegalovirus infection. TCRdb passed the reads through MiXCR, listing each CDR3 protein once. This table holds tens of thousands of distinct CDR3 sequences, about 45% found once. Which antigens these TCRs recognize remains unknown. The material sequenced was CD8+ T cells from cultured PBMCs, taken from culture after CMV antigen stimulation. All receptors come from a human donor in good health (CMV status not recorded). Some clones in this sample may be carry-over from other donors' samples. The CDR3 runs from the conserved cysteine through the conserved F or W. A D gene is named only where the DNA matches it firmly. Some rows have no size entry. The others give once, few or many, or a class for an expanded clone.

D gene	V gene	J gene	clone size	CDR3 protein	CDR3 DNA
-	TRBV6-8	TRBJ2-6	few	CASSWGAGANVLTF	TGTGCCAGCAGTTGGGGGGCTGGGGCCAACGTCCTGACTTTC
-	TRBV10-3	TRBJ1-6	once	CAISDSTNSPLHF	TGTGCCATCAGTGACTCTACCAATTCACCCCTCCACTTT
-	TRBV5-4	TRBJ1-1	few	CASSLADGYEAFF	TGTGCCAGCAGCCTCGCGGACGGATATGAAGCTTTCTTT
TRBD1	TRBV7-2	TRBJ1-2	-	CASSLQQGAFYGYTF	TGTGCCAGCAGCTTACAACAGGGGGCCTTCTATGGCTACACCTTC
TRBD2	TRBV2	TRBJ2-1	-	CASRFPLAGGVNEQFF	TGTGCCAGCAGGTTCCCTCTAGCGGGAGGCGTCAATGAGCAGTTCTTC
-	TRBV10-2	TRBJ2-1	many	CASSDYNEQFF	TGCGCCAGCAGTGATTACAATGAGCAGTTCTTC
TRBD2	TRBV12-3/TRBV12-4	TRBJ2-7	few	CASSSPTSGDPYEQYF	TGTGCCAGCAGTTCACCCACGAGCGGGGACCCCTACGAGCAGTACTTC
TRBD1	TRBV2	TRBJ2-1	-	CASESGTGAYNEQFF	TGTGCCAGCGAGAGCGGGACAGGGGCGTACAATGAGCAGTTCTTC
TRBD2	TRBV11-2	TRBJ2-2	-	CASEAGGLEELFF	TGTGCCAGCGAGGCGGGGGGGCTTGAGGAGCTGTTTTTT
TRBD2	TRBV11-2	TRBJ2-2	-	CASSFSGSVAGELFF	TGTGCCAGCAGCTTTAGCGGGAGTGTCGCCGGGGAGCTGTTTTTT
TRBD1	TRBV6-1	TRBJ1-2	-	CASSRTGGTIPIYGYTF	TGTGCCAGCAGCAGGACAGGAGGCACAATCCCAATCTATGGCTACACCTTC
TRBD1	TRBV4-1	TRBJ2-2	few	CASSLGTADTGELFF	TGCGCCAGCAGCCTCGGGACAGCAGACACCGGGGAGCTGTTTTTT
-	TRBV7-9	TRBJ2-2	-	CASTGHRAANTGELFF	TGTGCCAGCACCGGACACAGGGCCGCGAACACCGGGGAGCTGTTTTTT
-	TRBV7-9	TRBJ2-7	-	CASGTGEVYEQYF	TGTGCCAGCGGCACAGGAGAAGTGTACGAGCAGTACTTC
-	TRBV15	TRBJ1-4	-	CATSRVPGTATNEKLFF	TGTGCCACCAGCAGAGTCCCTGGGACTGCAACTAATGAAAAACTGTTTTTT
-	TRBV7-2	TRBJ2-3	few	CASSFLDTSSTDTQYF	TGTGCCAGCAGCTTCTTGGACACCTCTAGCACAGATACGCAGTATTTT
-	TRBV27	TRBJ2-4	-	CASSPFTTGPKNIQYF	TGTGCCAGCAGTCCCTTCACGACTGGGCCTAAAAACATTCAGTACTTC
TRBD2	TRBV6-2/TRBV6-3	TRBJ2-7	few	CASSYGRLAESYEQYF	TGTGCCAGCAGTTATGGTCGGCTAGCGGAATCCTACGAGCAGTACTTC
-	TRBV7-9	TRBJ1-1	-	CASRPDDRNEAFF	TGTGCCAGCAGACCCGACGACAGGAACGAAGCTTTCTTT
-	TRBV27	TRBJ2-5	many	CASSLGSMPETQYF	TGTGCCAGCAGTTTGGGGTCGATGCCGGAGACCCAGTACTTC
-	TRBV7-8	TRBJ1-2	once	CASSALGGDYGYTF	TGTGCCAGCAGCGCGCTGGGAGGGGACTATGGCTACACCTTC
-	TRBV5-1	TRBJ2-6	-	CASTDRTGANVLTF	TGCGCCAGCACCGACAGGACGGGGGCCAACGTCCTGACTTTC
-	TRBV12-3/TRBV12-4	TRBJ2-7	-	CASSLSSSTGRNYEQYF	TGTGCCAGCAGTTTGTCGTCTAGTACAGGTCGAAACTACGAGCAGTACTTC
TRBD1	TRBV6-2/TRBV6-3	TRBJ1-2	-	CASSNRQGATLGYTF	TGTGCCAGCAGTAACCGACAGGGGGCCACGCTCGGCTACACCTTC
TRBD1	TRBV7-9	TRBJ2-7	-	CASRGDRVDEQYF	TGTGCCAGCAGGGGGGACAGGGTTGACGAGCAGTACTTC
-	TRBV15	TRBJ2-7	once	CATSSTEVSGEQYF	TGTGCCACCAGCAGCACAGAGGTTTCAGGCGAGCAGTACTTC
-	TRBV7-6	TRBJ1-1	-	CATQEKNTEAFF	TGTGCCACCCAAGAAAAGAACACTGAAGCTTTCTTT
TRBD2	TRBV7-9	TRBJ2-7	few	CASSWGDGTSGGYTYEQYF	TGTGCCAGCAGCTGGGGGGATGGGACTAGCGGGGGTTACACCTACGAGCAGTACTTC
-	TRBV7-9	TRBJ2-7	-	CASSPAGGAGNRNFYEQYF	TGTGCCAGCAGTCCCGCCGGGGGCGCAGGCAATAGAAATTTCTACGAGCAGTACTTC
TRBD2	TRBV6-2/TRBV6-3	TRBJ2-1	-	CASRSSSGSYNEQFF	TGTGCCAGCAGAAGTTCTAGCGGGAGTTACAATGAGCAGTTCTTC
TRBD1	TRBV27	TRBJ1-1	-	CASSTNPGQASSTEAFF	TGTGCCAGCAGTACTAATCCGGGACAGGCCTCAAGCACTGAAGCTTTCTTT
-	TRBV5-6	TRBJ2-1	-	CASRAQNNEQFF	TGTGCCAGCAGGGCACAGAACAATGAGCAGTTCTTC
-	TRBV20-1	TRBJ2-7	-	CSARGGQNYEQYF	TGCAGTGCTAGGGGGGGACAGAACTACGAGCAGTACTTC
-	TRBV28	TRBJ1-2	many	CASSFTGNHYTF	TGTGCCAGCAGTTTCACGGGGAACCACTACACCTTC
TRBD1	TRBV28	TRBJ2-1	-	CASSPFRGQSYNEQFF	TGTGCCAGCAGTCCCTTCAGGGGGCAGTCCTACAATGAGCAGTTCTTC
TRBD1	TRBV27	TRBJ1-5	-	CASSNRGVNQPQHF	TGTGCCAGCAGTAACAGGGGAGTCAATCAGCCCCAGCATTTT
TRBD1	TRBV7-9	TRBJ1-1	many	CASFGLGTGTGDTEAFF	TGTGCCAGCTTTGGCTTGGGGACCGGGACAGGGGACACTGAAGCTTTCTTT
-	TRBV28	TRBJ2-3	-	CASSLSWSGSTDTQYF	TGTGCCAGCAGTTTATCTTGGAGCGGGAGCACAGATACGCAGTATTTT
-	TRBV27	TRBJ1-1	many	CASSLGGNTEAFF	TGTGCCAGCAGCTTAGGAGGGAACACTGAAGCTTTCTTT
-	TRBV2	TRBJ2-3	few	CASRNLRDSSSSTDTQYF	TGTGCCAGCAGAAACCTTCGGGACTCCTCCTCTAGCACAGATACGCAGTATTTT
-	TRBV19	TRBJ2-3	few	CASSIAGRNTDTQYF	TGTGCCAGTAGTATAGCTGGGCGGAACACAGATACGCAGTATTTT
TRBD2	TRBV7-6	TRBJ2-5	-	CASSVLAASGETQYF	TGTGCCAGCAGCGTACTAGCGGCTTCAGGGGAGACCCAGTACTTC
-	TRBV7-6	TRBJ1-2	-	CASSPWPGYTF	TGTGCCAGCAGCCCCTGGCCCGGCTACACCTTC
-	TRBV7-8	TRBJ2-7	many	CASSRTESYEQYF	TGTGCCAGCAGCCGGACCGAGTCCTACGAGCAGTACTTC
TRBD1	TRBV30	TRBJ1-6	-	CAWRRTGAGSSPLHF	TGTGCCTGGAGAAGGACAGGGGCTGGGAGTTCACCCCTCCACTTT